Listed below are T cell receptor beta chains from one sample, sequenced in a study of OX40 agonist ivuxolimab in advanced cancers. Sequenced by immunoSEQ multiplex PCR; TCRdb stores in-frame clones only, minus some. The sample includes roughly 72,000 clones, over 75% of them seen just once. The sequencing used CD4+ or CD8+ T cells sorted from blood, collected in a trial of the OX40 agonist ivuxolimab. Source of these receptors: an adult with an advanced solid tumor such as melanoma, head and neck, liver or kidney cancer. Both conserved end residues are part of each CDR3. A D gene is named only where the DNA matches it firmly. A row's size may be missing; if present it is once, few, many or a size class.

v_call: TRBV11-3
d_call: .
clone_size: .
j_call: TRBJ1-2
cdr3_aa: CASSIQGDGYTF
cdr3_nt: TGTGCCAGCAGCATACAGGGAGATGGCTACACCTTC

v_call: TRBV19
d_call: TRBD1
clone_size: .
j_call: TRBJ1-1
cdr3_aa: CASRTGANTEAFF
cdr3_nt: TGTGCCAGTCGGACAGGGGCGAACACTGAAGCTTTCTTT

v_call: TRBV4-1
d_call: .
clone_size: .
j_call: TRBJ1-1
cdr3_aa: CASSQVDRLNTEAFF
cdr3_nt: TGCGCCAGCAGCCAAGTTGACAGGTTGAACACTGAAGCTTTCTTT

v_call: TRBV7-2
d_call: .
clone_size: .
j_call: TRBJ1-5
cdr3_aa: CASSLSRNQPQHF
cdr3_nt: TGTGCCAGCAGCTTATCTCGGAATCAGCCCCAGCATTTT

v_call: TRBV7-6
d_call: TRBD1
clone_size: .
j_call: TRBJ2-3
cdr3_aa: CASSLRPGQTTDTQYF
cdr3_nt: TGTGCCAGCAGCTTAAGACCGGGACAGACCACAGATACGCAGTATTTT

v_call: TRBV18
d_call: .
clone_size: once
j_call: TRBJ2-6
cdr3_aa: CASSPQEGTLFGANVLTF
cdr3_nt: TGTGCCAGCTCGCCCCAGGAGGGCACCCTCTTCGGGGCCAACGTCCTGACTTTC

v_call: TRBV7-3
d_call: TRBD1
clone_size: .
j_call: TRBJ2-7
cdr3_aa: CASSPGGGYEQYF
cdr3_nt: TGTGCCAGCAGCCCAGGGGGTGGCTACGAGCAGTACTTC

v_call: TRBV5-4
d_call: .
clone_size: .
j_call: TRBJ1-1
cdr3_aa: CASSSGGFMNTEAFF
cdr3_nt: TGTGCCAGCAGCTCGGGGGGATTTATGAACACTGAAGCTTTCTTT

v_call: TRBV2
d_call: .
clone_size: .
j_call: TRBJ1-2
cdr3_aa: CASSVGAYGYTF
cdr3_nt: TGTGCCAGCAGTGTAGGTGCTTATGGCTACACCTTC

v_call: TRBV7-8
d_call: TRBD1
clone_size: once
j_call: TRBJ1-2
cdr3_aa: CASSHSTGWTDGYTF
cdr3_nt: TGTGCCAGCAGCCACTCGACAGGGTGGACTGATGGCTACACCTTC

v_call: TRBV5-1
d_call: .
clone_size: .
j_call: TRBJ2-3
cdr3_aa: CASGGLRSTDTQYF
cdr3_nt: TGCGCCAGCGGAGGATTAAGGAGCACAGATACGCAGTATTTT

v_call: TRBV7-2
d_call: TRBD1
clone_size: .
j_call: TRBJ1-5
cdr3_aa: CASSSSGQSQPQHF
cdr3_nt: TGTGCCAGCAGCTCCTCGGGACAGAGTCAGCCCCAGCATTTT

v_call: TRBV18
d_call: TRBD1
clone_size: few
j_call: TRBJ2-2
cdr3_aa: CASAGTGGSTGELFF
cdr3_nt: TGTGCCAGCGCGGGGACAGGGGGCTCCACCGGGGAGCTGTTTTTT

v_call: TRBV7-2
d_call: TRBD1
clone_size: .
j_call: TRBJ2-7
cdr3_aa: CASSEGQGAYEQYF
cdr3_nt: TGTGCCAGCAGTGAGGGACAGGGTGCCTACGAGCAGTACTTC

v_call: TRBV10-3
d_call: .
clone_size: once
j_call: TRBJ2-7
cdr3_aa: CAISVEGRKLEQYF
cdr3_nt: TGTGCCATCAGTGTCGAGGGACGGAAGCTCGAGCAGTACTTC

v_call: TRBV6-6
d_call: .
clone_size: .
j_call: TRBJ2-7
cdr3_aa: CASSRPGPYEQYF
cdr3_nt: TGTGCCAGCAGCAGGCCGGGGCCCTACGAGCAGTACTTC

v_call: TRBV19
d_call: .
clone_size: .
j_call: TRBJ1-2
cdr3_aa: CASSIVGSNYGYTF
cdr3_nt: TGTGCCAGTAGTATAGTGGGGTCTAACTATGGCTACACCTTC

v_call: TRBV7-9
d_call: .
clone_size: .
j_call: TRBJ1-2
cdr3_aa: CASSLSTGRSGRGYTF
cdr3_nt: TGTGCCAGCAGCTTATCGACAGGAAGGTCGGGACGTGGCTACACCTTC

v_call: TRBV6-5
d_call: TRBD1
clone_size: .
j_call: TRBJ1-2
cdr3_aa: CASSRTGGGYGYTF
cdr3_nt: TGTGCCAGCAGCAGGACAGGGGGCGGCTATGGCTACACCTTC

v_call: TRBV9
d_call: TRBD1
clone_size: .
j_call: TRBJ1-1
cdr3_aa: CASSVQGGNTEAFF
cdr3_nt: TGTGCCAGCAGCGTCCAGGGGGGGAACACTGAAGCTTTCTTT

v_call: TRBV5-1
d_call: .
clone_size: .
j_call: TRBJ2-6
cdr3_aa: CASSLGLGEIWTGANVLTF
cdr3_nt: TGCGCCAGCAGCTTAGGTCTGGGGGAAATTTGGACTGGGGCCAACGTCCTGACTTTC

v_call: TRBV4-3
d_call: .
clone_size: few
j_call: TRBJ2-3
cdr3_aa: CASSQWEGTDTQYF
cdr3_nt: TGCGCCAGCAGCCAGTGGGAGGGCACAGATACGCAGTATTTT

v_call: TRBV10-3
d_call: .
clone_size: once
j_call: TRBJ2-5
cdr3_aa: CAISESKGGQASTQYF
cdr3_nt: TGTGCCATCAGTGAGTCGAAGGGGGGCCAAGCCTCGACCCAGTACTTC

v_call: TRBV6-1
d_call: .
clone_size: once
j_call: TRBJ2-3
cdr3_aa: CASSGVGTTDTQYF
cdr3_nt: TGTGCCAGCAGTGGAGTCGGAACCACAGATACGCAGTATTTT

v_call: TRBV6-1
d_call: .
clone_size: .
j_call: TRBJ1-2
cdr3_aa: CASSTGFAFGYTF
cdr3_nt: TGTGCCAGCAGTACAGGGTTTGCCTTTGGCTACACCTTC

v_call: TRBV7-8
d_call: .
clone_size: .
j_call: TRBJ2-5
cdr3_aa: CASSPYVGGGETQYF
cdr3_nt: TGTGCCAGCAGCCCGTATGTAGGGGGAGGAGAGACCCAGTACTTC

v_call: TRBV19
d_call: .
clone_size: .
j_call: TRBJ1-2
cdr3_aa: CASSTRGGGYTF
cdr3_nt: TGTGCCAGTAGTACCCGGGGTGGTGGCTACACCTTC

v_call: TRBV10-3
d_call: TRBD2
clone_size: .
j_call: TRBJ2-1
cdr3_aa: CAIRSSSGRKNLRDEQFF
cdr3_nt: TGTGCCATCAGGAGCTCTAGCGGGAGGAAGAATTTGAGAGATGAGCAGTTCTTC

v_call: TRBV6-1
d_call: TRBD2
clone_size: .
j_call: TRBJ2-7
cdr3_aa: CASSVATSGGTLTYEQYF
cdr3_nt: TGTGCCAGCAGTGTAGCGACTAGCGGGGGGACCTTAACCTACGAGCAGTACTTC

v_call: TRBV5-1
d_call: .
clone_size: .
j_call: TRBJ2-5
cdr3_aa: CASSLDLREETQYF
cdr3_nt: TGCGCCAGCAGCTTGGACCTCAGGGAGGAGACCCAGTACTTC

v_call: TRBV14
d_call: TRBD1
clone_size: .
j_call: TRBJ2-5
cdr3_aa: CASGQGVEETQYF
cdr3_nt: TGTGCCAGCGGACAGGGGGTGGAAGAGACCCAGTACTTC

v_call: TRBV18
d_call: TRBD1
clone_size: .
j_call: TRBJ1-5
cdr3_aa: CASSTRFDRGQWQPQHF
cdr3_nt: TGTGCCAGCTCAACTCGATTTGACAGGGGGCAGTGGCAGCCCCAGCATTTT

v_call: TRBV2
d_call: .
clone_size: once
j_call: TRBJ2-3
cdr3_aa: CASSEARGTDTQYF
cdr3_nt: TGTGCCAGCAGTGAAGCTAGGGGGACAGATACGCAGTATTTT

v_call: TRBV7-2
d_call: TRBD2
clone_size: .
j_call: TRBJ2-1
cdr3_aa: CASSLSGLAGGAGNEQFF
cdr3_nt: TGTGCCAGCAGCTTATCAGGATTAGCGGGAGGGGCTGGGAATGAGCAGTTCTTC

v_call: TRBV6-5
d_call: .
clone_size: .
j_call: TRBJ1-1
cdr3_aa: CASSYGGGGWGTEAFF
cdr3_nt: TGTGCCAGCAGTTACGGGGGAGGAGGTTGGGGGACTGAAGCTTTCTTT

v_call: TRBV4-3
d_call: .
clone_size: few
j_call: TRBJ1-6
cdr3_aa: CASSRERGRDVSPLHF
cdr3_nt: TGCGCCAGCAGTCGAGAAAGGGGCAGGGACGTTTCACCCCTCCACTTT

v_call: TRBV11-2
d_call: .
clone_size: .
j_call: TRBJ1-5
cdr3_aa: CASSKTPDQPQHF
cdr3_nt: TGTGCCAGCAGCAAAACCCCGGATCAGCCCCAGCATTTT

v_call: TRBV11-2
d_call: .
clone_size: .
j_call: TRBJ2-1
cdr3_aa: CASSLAPSGSTEQFF
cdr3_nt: TGTGCCAGCAGCTTAGCCCCTTCGGGGTCCACTGAGCAGTTCTTC

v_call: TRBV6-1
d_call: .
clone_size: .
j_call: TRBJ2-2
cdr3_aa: CASSGVNTGELFF
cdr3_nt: TGTGCCAGCAGTGGGGTGAACACCGGGGAGCTGTTTTTT

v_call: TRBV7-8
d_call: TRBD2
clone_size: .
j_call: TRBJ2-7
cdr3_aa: CASSPTSGRANEQYF
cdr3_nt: TGTGCCAGCAGCCCGACTAGCGGGAGGGCCAACGAGCAGTACTTC

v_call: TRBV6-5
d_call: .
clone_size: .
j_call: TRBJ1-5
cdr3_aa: CASGHRDNQPQHF
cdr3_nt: TGTGCCAGCGGCCACAGGGATAATCAGCCCCAGCATTTT

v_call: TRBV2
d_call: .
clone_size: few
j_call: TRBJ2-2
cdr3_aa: CASSERDTTGELFF
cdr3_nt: TGTGCCAGCAGTGAGAGGGACACCACCGGGGAGCTGTTTTTT

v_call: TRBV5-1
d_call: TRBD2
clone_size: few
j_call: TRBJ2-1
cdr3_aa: CASSLLAGANNEQFF
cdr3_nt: TGCGCCAGCAGCTTGTTAGCGGGGGCAAACAATGAGCAGTTCTTC

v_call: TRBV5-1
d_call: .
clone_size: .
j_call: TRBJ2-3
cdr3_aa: CASSLYLGPDTQYF
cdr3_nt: TGCGCCAGCAGCTTGTATCTCGGGCCAGATACGCAGTATTTT

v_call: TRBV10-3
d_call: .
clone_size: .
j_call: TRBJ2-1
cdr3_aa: CAISESGDSYNEQFF
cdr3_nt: TGTGCCATCAGTGAGTCCGGGGACTCCTACAATGAGCAGTTCTTC

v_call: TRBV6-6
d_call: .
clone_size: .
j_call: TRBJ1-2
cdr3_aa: CASSYSRGLDGYTF
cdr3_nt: TGTGCCAGCAGTTACTCGCGGGGGCTGGATGGCTACACCTTC

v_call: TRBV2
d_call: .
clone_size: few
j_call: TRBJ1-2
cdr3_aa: CASSRAPRDGYTF
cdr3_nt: TGTGCCAGCAGTCGGGCACCACGGGATGGCTACACCTTC

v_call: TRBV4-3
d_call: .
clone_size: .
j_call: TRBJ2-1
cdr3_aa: CASSQGAVEPLSNEQFF
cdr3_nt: TGCGCCAGCAGCCAAGGGGCGGTCGAACCCTTGAGCAATGAGCAGTTCTTC

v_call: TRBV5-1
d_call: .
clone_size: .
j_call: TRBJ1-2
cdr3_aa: CASSSTDGPYGYTF
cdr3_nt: TGCGCCAGCAGTTCGACGGACGGACCCTATGGCTACACCTTC

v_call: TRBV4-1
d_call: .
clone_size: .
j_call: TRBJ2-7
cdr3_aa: CASSQDPGTSYEQYF
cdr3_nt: TGCGCCAGCAGCCAAGATCCAGGGACTTCGTACGAGCAGTACTTC

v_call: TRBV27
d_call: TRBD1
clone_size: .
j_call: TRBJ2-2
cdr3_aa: CASSLPIRTGGTGELFF
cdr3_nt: TGTGCCAGCAGTTTACCAATCCGGACAGGGGGCACCGGGGAGCTGTTTTTT

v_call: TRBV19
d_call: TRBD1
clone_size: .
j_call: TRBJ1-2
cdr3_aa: CASSTMTGSNYGYTF
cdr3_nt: TGTGCCAGTAGTACGATGACAGGGTCTAACTATGGCTACACCTTC

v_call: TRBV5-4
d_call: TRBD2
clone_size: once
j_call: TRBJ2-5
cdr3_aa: CASSSKTSGSLGETQYF
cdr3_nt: TGTGCCAGCAGCTCCAAGACTAGCGGGAGTCTCGGAGAGACCCAGTACTTC

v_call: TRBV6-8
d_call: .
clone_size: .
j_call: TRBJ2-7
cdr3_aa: CAIIGTYEQYF
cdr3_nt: TGTGCCATCATAGGGACATACGAGCAGTACTTC

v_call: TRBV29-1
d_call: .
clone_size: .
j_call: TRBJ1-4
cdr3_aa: CSVGGGENEKLFF
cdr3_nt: TGCAGCGTTGGGGGAGGGGAAAATGAAAAACTGTTTTTT